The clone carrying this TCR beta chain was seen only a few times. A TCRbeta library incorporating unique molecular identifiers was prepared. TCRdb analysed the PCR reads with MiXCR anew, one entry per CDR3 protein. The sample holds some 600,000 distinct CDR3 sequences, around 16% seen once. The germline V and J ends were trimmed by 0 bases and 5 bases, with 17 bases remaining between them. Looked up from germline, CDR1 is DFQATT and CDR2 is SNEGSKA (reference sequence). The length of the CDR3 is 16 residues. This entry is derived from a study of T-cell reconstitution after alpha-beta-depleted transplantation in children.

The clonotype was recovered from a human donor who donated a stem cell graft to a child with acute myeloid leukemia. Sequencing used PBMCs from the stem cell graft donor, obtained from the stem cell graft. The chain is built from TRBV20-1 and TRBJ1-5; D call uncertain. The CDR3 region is CSARDRSVSMHQPQHF. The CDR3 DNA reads TGCAGTGCTAGAGATCGGTCAGTTTCAATGCATCAGCCCCAGCATTTT.